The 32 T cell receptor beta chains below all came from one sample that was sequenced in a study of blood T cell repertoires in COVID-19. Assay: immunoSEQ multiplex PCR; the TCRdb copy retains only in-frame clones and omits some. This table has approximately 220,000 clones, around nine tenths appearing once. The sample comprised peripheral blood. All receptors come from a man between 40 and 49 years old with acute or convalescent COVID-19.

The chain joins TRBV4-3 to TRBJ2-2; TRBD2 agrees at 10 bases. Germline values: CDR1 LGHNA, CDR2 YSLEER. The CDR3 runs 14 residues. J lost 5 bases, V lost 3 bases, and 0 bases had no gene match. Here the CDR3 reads CASSQTSGTGELFF. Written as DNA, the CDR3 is TGCGCCAGCAGCCAGACTAGCGGGACCGGGGAGCTGTTTTTT.

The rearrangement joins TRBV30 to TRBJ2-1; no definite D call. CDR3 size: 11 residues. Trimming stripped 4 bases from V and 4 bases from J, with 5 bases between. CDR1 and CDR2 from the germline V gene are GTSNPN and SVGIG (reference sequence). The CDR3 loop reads CAWIMYNEQFF. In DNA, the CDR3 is TGTGCCTGGATAATGTACAATGAGCAGTTCTTC.

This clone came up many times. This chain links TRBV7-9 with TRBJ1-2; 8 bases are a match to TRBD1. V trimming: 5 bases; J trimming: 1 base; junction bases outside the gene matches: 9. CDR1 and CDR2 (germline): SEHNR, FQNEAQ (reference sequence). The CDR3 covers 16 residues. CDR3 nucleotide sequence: TGTGCCAGCAGCCCGAAGGACAGGGAAATTAACTATGGCTACACCTTC. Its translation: CASSPKDREINYGYTF.

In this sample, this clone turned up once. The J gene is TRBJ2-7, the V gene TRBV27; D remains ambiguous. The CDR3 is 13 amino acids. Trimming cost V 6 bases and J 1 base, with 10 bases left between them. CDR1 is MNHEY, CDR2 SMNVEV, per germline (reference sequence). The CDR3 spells CASSNSPSYEQYF. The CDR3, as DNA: TGTGCCAGCAGCAACAGCCCTTCCTACGAGCAGTACTTC.

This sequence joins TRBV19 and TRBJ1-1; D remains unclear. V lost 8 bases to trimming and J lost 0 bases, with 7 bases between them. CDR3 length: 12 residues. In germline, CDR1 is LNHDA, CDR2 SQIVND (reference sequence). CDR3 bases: TGTGCCAGTTTTAATATGAACACTGAAGCTTTCTTT. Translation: CASFNMNTEAFF.

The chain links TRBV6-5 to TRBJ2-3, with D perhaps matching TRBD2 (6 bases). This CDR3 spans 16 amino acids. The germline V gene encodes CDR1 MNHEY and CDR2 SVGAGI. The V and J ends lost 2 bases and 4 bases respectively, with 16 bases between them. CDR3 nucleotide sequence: TGTGCCAGCAGTTACCTCGGGGCGGGAAGGGCAGATACGCAGTATTTT. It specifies CASSYLGAGRADTQYF.

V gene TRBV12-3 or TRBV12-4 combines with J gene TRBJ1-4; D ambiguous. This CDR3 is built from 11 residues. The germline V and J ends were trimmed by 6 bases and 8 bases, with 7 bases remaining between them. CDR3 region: CASSPGEKLFF. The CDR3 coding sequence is TGTGCCAGCAGCCCCGGGGAAAAACTGTTTTTT.

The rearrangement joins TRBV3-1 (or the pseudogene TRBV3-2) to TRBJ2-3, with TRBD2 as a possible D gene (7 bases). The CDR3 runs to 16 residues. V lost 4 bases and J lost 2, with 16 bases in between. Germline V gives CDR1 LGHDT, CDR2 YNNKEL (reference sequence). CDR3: CASSPRGASYTDTQYF. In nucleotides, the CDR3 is TGTGCCAGCAGCCCTCGGGGGGCGAGTTACACAGATACGCAGTATTTT.

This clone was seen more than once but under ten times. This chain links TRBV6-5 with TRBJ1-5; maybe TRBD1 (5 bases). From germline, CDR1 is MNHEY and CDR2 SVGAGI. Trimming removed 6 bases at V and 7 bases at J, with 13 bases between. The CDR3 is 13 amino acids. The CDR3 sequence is CASRPFPGQPQHF. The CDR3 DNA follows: TGTGCCAGCAGACCCTTTCCAGGGCAGCCCCAGCATTTT.

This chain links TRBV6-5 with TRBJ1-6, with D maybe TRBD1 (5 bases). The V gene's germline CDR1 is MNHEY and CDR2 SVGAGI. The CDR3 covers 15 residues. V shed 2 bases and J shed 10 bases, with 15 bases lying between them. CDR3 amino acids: CASSYEAGSDSPLHF. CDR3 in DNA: TGTGCCAGCAGTTACGAGGCAGGGTCTGACTCACCCCTCCACTTT.

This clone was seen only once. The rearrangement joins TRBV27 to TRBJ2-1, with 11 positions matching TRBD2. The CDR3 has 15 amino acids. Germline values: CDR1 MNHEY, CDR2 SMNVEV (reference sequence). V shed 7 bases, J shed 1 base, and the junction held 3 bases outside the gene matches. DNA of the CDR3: TGTGCCAGCACCTTAGCGGGGGGGTCCTACAATGAGCAGTTCTTC. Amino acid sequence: CASTLAGGSYNEQFF.

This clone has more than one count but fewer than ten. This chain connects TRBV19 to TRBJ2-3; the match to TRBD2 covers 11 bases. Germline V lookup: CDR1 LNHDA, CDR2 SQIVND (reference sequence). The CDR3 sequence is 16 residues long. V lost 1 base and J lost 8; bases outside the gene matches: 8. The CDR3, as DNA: TGTGCCAGTAGTATAGTGGTACTAGCGGGAGAAGTTACGCAGTATTTT. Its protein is CASSIVVLAGEVTQYF.

The chain's CDR3 is CASSLSGGLPGDTQYF. CDR3 nucleotides: TGTGCCAGCAGTTTATCGGGGGGACTCCCTGGGGATACGCAGTATTTT. The chain uses TRBV27 and TRBJ2-3; D is possibly TRBD2 (6 bases). Per the germline V gene, CDR1 is MNHEY and CDR2 is SMNVEV (reference sequence). V was shortened by 0 bases and J by 6 bases, with 16 bases between the two germline ends. The CDR3 is 16 amino acids.

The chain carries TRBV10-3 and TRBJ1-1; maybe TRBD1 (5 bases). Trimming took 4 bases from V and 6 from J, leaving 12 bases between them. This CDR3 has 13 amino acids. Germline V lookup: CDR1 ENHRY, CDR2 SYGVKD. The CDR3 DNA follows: TGTGCCATCAGTGGCGACAGTTCTCCTGAAGCTTTCTTT. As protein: CAISGDSSPEAFF.

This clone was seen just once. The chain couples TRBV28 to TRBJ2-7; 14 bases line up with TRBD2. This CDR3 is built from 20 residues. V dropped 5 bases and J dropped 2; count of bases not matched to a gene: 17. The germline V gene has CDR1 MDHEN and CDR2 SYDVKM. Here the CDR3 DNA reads TGTGCCAGCAGTCGGCCTTTCGCCGTGGGGGGACTAGCGGGAGCCTACGAGCAGTACTTC. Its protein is CASSRPFAVGGLAGAYEQYF.

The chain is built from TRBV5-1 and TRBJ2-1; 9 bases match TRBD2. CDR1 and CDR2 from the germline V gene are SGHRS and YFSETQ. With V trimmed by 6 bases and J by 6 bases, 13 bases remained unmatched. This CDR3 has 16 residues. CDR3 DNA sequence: TGCGCCAGCACCACTCAGACTAGCGGAAGAGGCAATGAGCAGTTCTTC. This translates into CASTTQTSGRGNEQFF. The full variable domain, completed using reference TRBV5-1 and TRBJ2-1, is KAGVTQTPRYLIKTRGQQVTLSCSPISGHRSVSWYQQTPGQGLQFLFEYFSETQRNKGNFPGRFSGRQFSNSRSEMNVSTLELGDSALYLCASTTQTSGRGNEQFFGPGTRLTVL.

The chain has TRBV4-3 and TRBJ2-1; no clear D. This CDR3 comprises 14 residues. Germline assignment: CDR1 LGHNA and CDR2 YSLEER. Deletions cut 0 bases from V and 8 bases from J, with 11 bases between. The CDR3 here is CASSQDGRRDEQFF. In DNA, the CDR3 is TGCGCCAGCAGCCAAGATGGCAGGCGCGATGAGCAGTTCTTC.

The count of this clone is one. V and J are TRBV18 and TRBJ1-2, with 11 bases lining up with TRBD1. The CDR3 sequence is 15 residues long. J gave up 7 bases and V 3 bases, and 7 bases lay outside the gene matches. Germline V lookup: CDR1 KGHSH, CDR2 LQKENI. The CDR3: CASSPQDRGLSGYTF. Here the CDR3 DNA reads TGTGCCAGCTCACCGCAGGACAGGGGGCTTAGTGGCTACACCTTC.

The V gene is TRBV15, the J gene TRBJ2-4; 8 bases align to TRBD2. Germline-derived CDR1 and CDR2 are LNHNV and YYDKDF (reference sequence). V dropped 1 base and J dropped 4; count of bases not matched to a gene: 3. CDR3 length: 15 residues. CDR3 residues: CATSRVGREKNIQYF. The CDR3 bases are TGTGCCACCAGCAGAGTCGGGAGGGAAAAAAACATTCAGTACTTC. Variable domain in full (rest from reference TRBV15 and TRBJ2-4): DAMVIQNPRYQVTQFGKPVTLSCSQTLNHNVMYWYQQKSSQAPKLLFHYYDKDFNNEADTPDNFQSRRPNTSFCFLDIRSPGLGDTAMYLCATSRVGREKNIQYFGAGTRLSVL.

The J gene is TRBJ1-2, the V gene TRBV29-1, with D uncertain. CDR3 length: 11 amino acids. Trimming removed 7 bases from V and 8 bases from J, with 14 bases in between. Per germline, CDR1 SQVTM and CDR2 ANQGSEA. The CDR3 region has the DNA TGCAGCGGGCTTGGAGGGAGGGGCTACACCTTC. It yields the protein CSGLGGRGYTF.

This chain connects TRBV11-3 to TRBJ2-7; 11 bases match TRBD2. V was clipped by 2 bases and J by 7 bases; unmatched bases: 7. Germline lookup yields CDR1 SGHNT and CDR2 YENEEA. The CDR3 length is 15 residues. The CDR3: CASSLLAGGHGEQYF. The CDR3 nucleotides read TGTGCCAGCAGCTTACTAGCGGGGGGTCATGGGGAGCAGTACTTC.

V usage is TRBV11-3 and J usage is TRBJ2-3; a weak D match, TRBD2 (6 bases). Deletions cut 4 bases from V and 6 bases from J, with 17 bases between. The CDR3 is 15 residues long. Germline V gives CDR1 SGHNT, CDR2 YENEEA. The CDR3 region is CASSWGDGRADTQYF. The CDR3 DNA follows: TGTGCCAGCAGCTGGGGAGACGGGAGAGCGGATACGCAGTATTTT.

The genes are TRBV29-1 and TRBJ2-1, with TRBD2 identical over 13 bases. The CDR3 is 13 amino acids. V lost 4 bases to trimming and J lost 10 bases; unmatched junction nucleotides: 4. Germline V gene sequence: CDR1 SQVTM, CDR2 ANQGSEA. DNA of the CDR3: TGCAGCGTTGTAGGGACTAGCGGGACGGAGCAGTTCTTC. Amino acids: CSVVGTSGTEQFF.

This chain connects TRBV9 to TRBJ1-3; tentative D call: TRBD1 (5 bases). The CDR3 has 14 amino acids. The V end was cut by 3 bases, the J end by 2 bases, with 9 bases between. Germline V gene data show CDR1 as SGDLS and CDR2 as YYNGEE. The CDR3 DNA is TGTGCCAGCAGCGGGAGCAGGGCTGGAAACACCATATATTTT. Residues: CASSGSRAGNTIYF.

The DNA of the CDR3 is TGTGCCAGCAGTTCCCTACTAGCGGCGAACACCGGGGAGCTGTTTTTT. This encodes CASSSLLAANTGELFF. The V gene is TRBV6-2 or TRBV6-3, the J gene TRBJ2-2; 8 bases line up with TRBD2. CDR3 length equals 16 residues. The ends lost 4 bases at V and 0 bases at J; junction bases unmatched: 4. In germline, CDR1 is MNHEY, CDR2 SVGEGT.

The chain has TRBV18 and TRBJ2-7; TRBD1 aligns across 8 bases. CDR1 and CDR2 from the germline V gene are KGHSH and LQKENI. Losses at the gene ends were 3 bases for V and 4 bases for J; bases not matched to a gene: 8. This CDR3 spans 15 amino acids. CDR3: CASSPNPGGGYEQYF. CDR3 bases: TGTGCCAGCTCACCCAATCCAGGGGGCGGGTACGAGCAGTACTTC.

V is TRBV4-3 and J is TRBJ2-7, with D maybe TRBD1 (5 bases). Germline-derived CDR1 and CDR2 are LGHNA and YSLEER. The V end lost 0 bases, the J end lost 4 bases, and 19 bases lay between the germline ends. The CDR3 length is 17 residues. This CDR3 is CASSQELDSQGWYEQYF. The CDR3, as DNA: TGCGCCAGCAGCCAAGAACTCGACAGCCAGGGTTGGTACGAGCAGTACTTC.

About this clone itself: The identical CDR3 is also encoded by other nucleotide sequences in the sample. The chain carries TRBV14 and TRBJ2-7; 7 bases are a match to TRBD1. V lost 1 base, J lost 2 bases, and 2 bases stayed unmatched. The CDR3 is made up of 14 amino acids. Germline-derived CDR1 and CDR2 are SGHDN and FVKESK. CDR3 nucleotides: TGTGCCAGCAGCCAAGGGACAGGCCCCTACGAGCAGTACTTC. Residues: CASSQGTGPYEQYF.

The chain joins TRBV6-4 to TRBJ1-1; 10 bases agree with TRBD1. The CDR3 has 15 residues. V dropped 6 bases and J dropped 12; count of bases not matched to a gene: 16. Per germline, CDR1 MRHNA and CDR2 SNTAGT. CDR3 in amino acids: CASRGDRQGAIGTFF. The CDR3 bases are TGTGCCAGCAGGGGAGATAGACAGGGGGCAATAGGAACTTTCTTT.

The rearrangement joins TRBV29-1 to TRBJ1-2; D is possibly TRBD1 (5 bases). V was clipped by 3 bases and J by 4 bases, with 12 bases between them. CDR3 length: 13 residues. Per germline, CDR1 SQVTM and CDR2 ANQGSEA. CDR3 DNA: TGCAGCGTTGATTTCGGGGGGATCTATGGCTACACCTTC. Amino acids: CSVDFGGIYGYTF.

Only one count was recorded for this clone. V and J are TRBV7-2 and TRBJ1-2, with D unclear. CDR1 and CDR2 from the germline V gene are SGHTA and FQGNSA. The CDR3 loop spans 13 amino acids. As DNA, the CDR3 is TGTGCACTCGCTATAACTCGGAGCTATGGCTACACCTTC. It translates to CALAITRSYGYTF.

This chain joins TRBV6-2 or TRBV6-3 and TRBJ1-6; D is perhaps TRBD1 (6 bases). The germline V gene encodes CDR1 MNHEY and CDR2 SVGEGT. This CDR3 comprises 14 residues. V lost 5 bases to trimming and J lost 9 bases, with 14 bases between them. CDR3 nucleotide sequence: TGTGCCAGCAGTCTAGATAGGGGGATTTCACCCCTCCACTTT. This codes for CASSLDRGISPLHF.